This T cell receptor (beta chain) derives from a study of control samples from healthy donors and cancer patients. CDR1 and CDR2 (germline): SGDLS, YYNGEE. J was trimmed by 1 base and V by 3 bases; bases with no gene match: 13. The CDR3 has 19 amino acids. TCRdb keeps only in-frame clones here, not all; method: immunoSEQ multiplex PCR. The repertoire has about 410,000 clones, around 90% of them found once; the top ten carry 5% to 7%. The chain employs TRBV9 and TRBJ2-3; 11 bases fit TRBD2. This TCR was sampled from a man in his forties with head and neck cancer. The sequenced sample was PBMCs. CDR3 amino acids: CASSERGRPGLAGTDTQYF. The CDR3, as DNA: TGTGCCAGCAGCGAGAGAGGACGACCGGGACTAGCGGGCACAGATACGCAGTATTTT.